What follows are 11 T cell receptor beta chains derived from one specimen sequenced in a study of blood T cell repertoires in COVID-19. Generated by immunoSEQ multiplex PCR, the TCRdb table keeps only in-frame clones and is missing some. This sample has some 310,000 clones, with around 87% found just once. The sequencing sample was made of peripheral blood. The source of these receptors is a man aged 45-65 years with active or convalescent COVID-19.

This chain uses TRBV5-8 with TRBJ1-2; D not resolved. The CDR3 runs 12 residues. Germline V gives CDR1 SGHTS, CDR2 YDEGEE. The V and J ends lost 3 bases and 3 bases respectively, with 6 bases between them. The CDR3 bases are TGTGCCAGCAGCTCCGGTTACTATGGCTACACCTTC. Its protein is CASSSGYYGYTF.

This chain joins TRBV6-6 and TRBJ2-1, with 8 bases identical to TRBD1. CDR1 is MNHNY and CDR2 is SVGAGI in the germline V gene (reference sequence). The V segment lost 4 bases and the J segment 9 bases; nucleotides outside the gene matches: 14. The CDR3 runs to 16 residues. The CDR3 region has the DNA TGTGCCAGCAGTTCCCACAGGGGGGTCCTTTCTACTGAGCAGTTCTTC. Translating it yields CASSSHRGVLSTEQFF.

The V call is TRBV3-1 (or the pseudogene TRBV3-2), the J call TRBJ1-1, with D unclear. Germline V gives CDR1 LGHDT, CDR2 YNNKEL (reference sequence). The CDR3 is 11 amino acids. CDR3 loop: CASHGDTEAFF. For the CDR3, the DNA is TGTGCTTCGCACGGGGACACTGAAGCTTTCTTT.

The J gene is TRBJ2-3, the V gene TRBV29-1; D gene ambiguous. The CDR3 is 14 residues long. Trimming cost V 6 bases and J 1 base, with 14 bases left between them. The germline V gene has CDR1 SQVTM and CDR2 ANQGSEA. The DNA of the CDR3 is TGCAGCGTAGCCTCGGGTGGAGGCACAGATACGCAGTATTTT. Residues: CSVASGGGTDTQYF.

The CDR3 DNA is TGTGCCATCAGTGAGTCCTGGACAGGGACGGACTACGAGCAGTACTTC. It is translated as CAISESWTGTDYEQYF. The rearrangement joins TRBV10-3 to TRBJ2-7; TRBD1 agrees at 8 bases. This CDR3 is built from 16 residues. J lost 3 bases, V lost 0 bases, and 7 bases had no gene match. Germline V gene sequence: CDR1 ENHRY, CDR2 SYGVKD.

The DNA of the CDR3 is TGTGCCACCAGCAGAGAGCTCACTAGCTCCTACGAGCAGTACTTC. The encoded protein is CATSRELTSSYEQYF. This rearrangement joins TRBV15 to TRBJ2-7; weak D call: TRBD2 (5 bases). Trimming cost V 0 bases and J 0 bases, with 9 bases left between them. This CDR3 spans 15 amino acids. Germline CDR1 and CDR2: LNHNV and YYDKDF (reference sequence).

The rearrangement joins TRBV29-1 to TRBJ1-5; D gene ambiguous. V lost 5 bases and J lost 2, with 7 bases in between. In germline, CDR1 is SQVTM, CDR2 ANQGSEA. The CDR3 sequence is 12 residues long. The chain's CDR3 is CSVSGGNQPQHF. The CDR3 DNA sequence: TGCAGCGTTTCCGGGGGCAATCAGCCCCAGCATTTT.

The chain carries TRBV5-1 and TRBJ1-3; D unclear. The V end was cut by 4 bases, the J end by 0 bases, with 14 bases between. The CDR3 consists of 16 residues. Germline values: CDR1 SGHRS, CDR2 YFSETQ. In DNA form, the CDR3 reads TGCGCCAGCAGCCCGGGTTACGAAGGCTCTGGAAACACCATATATTTT. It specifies CASSPGYEGSGNTIYF.

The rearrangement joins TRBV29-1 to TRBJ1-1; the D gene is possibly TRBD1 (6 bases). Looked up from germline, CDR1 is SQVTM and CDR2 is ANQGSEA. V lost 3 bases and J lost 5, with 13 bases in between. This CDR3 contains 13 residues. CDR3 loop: CSVDLGRGTEAFF. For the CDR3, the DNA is TGCAGCGTTGACCTGGGGAGGGGGACTGAAGCTTTCTTT.

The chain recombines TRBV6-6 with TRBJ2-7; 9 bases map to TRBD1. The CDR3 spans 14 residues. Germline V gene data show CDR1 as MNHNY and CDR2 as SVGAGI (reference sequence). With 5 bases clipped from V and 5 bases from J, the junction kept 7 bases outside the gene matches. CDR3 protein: CASSVYRGRNEQYF. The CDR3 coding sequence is TGTGCCAGCAGTGTTTACAGGGGGCGGAACGAGCAGTACTTC.

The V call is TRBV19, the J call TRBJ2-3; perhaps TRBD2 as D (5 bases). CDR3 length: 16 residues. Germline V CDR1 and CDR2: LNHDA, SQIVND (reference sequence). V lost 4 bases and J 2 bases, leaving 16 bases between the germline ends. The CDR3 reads CASSRPLATTTDTQYF. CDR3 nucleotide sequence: TGTGCCAGTAGTAGACCCCTAGCCACAACCACAGATACGCAGTATTTT.